These T cell receptor beta chains were read from a single sample in a study of cytomegalovirus exposure and HLA in healthy donors. The table came from immunoSEQ multiplex PCR; TCRdb's copy has only in-frame clones and leaves some out. The repertoire table contains around 140,000 clones. Input material: PBMCs. The receptor set was obtained from a male donor in good health and CMV-seronegative. The CDR3 runs from the conserved cysteine through the conserved F or W. D genes are given only for firm matches.

CDR3 | DNA | J | length | V | D
CASSEAGRGNYGYTF | TGTGCCAGCAGTGAAGCGGGGAGGGGGAACTATGGCTACACCTTC | TRBJ1-2 | 15 | TRBV2 | -
CASSVGGYGYTF | TGTGCCAGCAGCGTAGGGGGCTATGGCTACACCTTC | TRBJ1-2 | 12 | TRBV25-1 | -
CAWSPSGQGSNQPQHF | TGTGCCTGGAGTCCCTCGGGACAGGGGAGCAATCAGCCCCAGCATTTT | TRBJ1-5 | 16 | TRBV30 | TRBD1
CASSPAGRENTEAFF | TGTGCCAGCAGCCCAGCGGGACGGGAGAACACTGAAGCTTTCTTT | TRBJ1-1 | 15 | TRBV7-8 | -
CASSSRQGNTGELFF | TGTGCCAGCAGCTCGAGGCAGGGGAACACCGGGGAGCTGTTTTTT | TRBJ2-2 | 15 | TRBV2 | -
CASSPAGSPPPYEQYF | TGTGCCAGCAGCCCCGCGGGGTCTCCACCACCCTACGAGCAGTACTTC | TRBJ2-7 | 16 | TRBV14 | -
CASSPPTGNTIYF | TGTGCCAGCAGCCCCCCAACTGGAAACACCATATATTTT | TRBJ1-3 | 13 | TRBV7-9 | -
CASSPTSGTLYEQYF | TGCGCCAGCAGCCCTACTAGCGGGACTCTCTACGAGCAGTACTTC | TRBJ2-7 | 15 | TRBV5-1 | TRBD2
CASSRLTSGPTQELFF | TGCGCCAGCAGCAGACTGACTAGCGGGCCTACCCAGGAGCTGTTTTTT | TRBJ2-2 | 16 | TRBV5-1 | TRBD2
CASSILTGDRNQPQHF | TGTGCCAGTAGTATCCTCACAGGGGACCGCAATCAGCCCCAGCATTTT | TRBJ1-5 | 16 | TRBV19 | TRBD1
CASSQGVAKGWEQYF | TGTGCCAGCAGCCAAGGTGTGGCGAAGGGGTGGGAGCAGTACTTC | TRBJ2-7 | 15 | TRBV4-2 | -
CASSPIGGVGGYTF | TGTGCCAGCTCACCGATAGGCGGGGTTGGCGGCTACACCTTC | TRBJ1-2 | 14 | TRBV18 | -
CASSSDRARGYTF | TGCGCCAGCAGCTCGGACAGGGCGAGGGGCTACACCTTC | TRBJ1-2 | 13 | TRBV5-1 | TRBD1
CASSPRAGTDTQYF | TGTGCCAGCAGTCCGCGGGCGGGCACAGATACGCAGTATTTT | TRBJ2-3 | 14 | TRBV6-5 | -
CASSGTANTGELFF | TGTGCCAGCAGTGGGACAGCGAACACCGGGGAGCTGTTTTTT | TRBJ2-2 | 14 | TRBV25-1 | -
CASSLEGTGSYGYTF | TGCGCCAGCAGCTTGGAAGGGACAGGGAGCTATGGCTACACCTTC | TRBJ1-2 | 15 | TRBV5-1 | TRBD1
CASSLDGGYGYTF | TGCGCCAGCAGCTTGGATGGCGGCTATGGCTACACCTTC | TRBJ1-2 | 13 | TRBV5-1 | -
CASSYLAGGPVYEQYF | TGTGCCAGCAGTTACCTAGCGGGAGGGCCTGTGTACGAGCAGTACTTC | TRBJ2-7 | 16 | TRBV6-5 | TRBD2
CASSLALAGTDTQYF | TGTGCCAGCAGCTTAGCACTAGCGGGCACAGATACGCAGTATTTT | TRBJ2-3 | 15 | TRBV7-9 | TRBD2
CASIEGRMEQFF | TGTGCCAGCATCGAGGGGAGGATGGAGCAGTTCTTC | TRBJ2-1 | 12 | TRBV2 | -
CASSPKLAVISTDTQYF | TGCGCCAGCAGTCCTAAGCTAGCGGTGATTAGCACAGATACGCAGTATTTT | TRBJ2-3 | 17 | TRBV4-3 | TRBD2
CASSLERPPPYEQYF | TGTGCCAGCAGCTTGGAGCGCCCCCCCCCATACGAGCAGTACTTC | TRBJ2-7 | 15 | TRBV5-4 | -
CASSVNAGGLYEQYF | TGTGCCAGCAGCGTTAATGCAGGGGGCCTTTACGAGCAGTACTTC | TRBJ2-7 | 15 | TRBV9 | TRBD1
CASSPRQELHGYTF | TGTGCCAGCAGTCCTCGACAGGAGCTCCATGGCTACACCTTC | TRBJ1-2 | 14 | TRBV27 | -
CASGRQGNEAFF | TGTGCCAGCGGTAGGCAGGGAAACGAAGCTTTCTTT | TRBJ1-1 | 12 | TRBV7-6 | -
CAWSERLFNEQFF | TGTGCCTGGAGTGAGAGACTCTTCAATGAGCAGTTCTTC | TRBJ2-1 | 13 | TRBV30 | -
CASSRDSNYGYTF | TGTGCCAGCTCTCGGGACAGTAACTATGGCTACACCTTC | TRBJ1-2 | 13 | TRBV18 | TRBD1
CASSAITSPTGQNQPQHF | TGTGCCAGCAGTGCAATCACGTCCCCGACAGGCCAGAATCAGCCCCAGCATTTT | TRBJ1-5 | 18 | TRBV28 | -
CATSRDRGRRGERGNTIYF | TGTGCCACCAGCAGAGATCGGGGCCGGCGGGGGGAACGAGGAAACACCATATATTTT | TRBJ1-3 | 19 | TRBV15 | -
CASSLLAGEQFF | TGTGCCAGCAGCCTACTAGCTGGTGAGCAGTTCTTC | TRBJ2-1 | 12 | TRBV28 | -
CASSRGTADEKLFF | TGTGCCAGCTCACGCGGGACAGCGGATGAAAAACTGTTTTTT | TRBJ1-4 | 14 | TRBV18 | TRBD1
CASSLSQNYGYTF | TGCGCCAGCAGCTTGTCACAAAACTATGGCTACACCTTC | TRBJ1-2 | 13 | TRBV5-1 | -
CASSFEGAPYEQYF | TGTGCCAGCAGCTTTGAGGGGGCACCCTACGAGCAGTACTTC | TRBJ2-7 | 14 | TRBV7-9 | TRBD1
CASSERGLETQYF | TGTGCCAGCAGTGAAAGGGGGCTGGAGACCCAGTACTTC | TRBJ2-5 | 13 | TRBV6-1 | TRBD1
CASSIGLAGGSYEQYF | TGTGCCAGTAGTATTGGACTAGCGGGAGGGTCCTACGAGCAGTACTTC | TRBJ2-7 | 16 | TRBV19 | TRBD2
CASSLAQYGNTIYF | TGTGCCAGCAGCTTAGCGCAGTATGGAAACACCATATATTTT | TRBJ1-3 | 14 | TRBV7-8 | -
CAWGESNQPQHF | TGTGCCTGGGGGGAGAGCAATCAGCCCCAGCATTTT | TRBJ1-5 | 12 | TRBV30 | -
CASSSERDFSSGANVLTF | TGTGCCAGCAGTTCTGAACGTGACTTCAGCTCTGGGGCCAACGTCCTGACTTTC | TRBJ2-6 | 18 | TRBV28 | -
CASSYAGQNTEAFF | TGTGCCAGCAGTTACGCCGGACAGAACACTGAAGCTTTCTTT | TRBJ1-1 | 14 | TRBV6-5 | -